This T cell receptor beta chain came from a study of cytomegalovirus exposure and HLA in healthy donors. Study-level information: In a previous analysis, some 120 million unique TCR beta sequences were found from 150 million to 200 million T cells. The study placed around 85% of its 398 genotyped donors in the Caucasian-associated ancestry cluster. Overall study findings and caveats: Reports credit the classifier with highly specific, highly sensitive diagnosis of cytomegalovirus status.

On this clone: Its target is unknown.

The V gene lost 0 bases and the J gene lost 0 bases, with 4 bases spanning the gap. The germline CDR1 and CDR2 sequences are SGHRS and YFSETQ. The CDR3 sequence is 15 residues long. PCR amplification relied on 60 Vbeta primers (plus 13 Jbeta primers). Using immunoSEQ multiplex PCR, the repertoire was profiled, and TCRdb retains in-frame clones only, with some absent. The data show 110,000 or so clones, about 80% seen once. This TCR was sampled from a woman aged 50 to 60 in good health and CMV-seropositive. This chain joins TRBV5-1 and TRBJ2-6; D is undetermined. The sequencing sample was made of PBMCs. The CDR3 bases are TGCGCCAGCAGCTTGGGGGCCTCTGGGGCCAACGTCCTGACTTTC. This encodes CASSLGASGANVLTF.